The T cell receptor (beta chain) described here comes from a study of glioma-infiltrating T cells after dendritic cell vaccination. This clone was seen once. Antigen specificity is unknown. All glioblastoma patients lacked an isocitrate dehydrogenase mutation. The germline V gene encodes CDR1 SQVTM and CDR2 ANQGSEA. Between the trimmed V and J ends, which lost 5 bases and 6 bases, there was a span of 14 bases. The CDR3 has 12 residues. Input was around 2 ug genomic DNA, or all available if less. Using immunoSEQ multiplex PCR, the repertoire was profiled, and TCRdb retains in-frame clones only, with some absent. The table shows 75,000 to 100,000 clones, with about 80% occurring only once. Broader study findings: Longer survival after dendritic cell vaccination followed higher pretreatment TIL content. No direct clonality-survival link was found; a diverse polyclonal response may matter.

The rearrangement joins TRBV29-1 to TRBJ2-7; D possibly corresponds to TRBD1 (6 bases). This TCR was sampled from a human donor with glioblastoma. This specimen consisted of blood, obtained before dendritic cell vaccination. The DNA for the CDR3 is TGCAGCGTTCAGGGGATAGGACCCGAGCAGTACTTC. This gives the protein CSVQGIGPEQYF.